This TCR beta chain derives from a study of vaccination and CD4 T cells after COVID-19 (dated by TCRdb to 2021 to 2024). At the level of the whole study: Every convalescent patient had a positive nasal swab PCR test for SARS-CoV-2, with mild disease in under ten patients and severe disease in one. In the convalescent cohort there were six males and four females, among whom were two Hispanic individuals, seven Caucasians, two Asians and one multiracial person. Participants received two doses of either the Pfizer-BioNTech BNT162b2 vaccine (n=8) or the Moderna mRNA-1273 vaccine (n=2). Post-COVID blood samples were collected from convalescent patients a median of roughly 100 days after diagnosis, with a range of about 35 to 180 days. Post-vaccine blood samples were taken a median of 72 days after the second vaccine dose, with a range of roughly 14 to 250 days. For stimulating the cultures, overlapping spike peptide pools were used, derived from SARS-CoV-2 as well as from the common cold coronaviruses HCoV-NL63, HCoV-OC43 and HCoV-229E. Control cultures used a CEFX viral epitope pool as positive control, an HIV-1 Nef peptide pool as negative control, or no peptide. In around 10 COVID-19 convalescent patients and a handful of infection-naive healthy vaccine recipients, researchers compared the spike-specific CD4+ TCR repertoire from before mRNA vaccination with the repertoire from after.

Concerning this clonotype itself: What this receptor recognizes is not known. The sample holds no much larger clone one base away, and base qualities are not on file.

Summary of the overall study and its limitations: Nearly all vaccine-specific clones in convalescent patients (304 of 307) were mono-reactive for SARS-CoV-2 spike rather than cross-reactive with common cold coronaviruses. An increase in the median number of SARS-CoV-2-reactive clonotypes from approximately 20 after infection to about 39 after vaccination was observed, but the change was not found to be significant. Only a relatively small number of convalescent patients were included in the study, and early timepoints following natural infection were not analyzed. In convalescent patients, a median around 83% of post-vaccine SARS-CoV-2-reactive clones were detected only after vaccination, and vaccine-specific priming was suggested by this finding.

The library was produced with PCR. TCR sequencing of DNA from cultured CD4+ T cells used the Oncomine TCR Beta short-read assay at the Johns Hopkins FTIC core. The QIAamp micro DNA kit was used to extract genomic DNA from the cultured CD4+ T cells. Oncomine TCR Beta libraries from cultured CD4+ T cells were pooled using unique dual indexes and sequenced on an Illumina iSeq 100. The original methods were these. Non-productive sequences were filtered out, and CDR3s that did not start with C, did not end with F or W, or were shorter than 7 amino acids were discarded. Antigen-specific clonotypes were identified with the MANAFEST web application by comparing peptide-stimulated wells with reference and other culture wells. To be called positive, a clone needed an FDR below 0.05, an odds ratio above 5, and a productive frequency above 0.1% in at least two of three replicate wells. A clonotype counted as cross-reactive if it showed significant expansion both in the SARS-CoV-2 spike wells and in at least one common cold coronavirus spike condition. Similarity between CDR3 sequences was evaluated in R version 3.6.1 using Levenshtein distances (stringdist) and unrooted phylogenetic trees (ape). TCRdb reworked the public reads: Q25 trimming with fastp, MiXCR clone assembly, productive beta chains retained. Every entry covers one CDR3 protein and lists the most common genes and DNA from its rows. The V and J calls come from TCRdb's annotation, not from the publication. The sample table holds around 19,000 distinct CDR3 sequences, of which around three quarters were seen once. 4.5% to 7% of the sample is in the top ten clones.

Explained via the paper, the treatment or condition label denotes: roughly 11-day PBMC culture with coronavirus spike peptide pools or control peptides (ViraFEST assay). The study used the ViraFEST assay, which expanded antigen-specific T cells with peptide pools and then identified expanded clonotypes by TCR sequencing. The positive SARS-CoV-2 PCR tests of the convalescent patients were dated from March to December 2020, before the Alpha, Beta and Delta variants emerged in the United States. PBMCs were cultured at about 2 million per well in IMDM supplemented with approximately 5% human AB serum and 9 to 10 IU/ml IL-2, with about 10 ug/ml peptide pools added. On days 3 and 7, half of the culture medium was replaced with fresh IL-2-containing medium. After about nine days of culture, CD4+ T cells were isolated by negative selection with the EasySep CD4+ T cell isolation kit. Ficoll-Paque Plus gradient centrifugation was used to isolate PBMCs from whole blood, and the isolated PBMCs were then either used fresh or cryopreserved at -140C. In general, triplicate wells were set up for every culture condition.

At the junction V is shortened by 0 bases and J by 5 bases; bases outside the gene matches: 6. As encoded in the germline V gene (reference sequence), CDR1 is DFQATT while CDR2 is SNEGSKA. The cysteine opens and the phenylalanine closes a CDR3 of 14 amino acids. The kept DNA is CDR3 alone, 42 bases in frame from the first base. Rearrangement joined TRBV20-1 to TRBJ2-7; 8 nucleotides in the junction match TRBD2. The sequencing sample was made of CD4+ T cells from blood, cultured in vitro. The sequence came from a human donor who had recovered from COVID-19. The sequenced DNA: TGCAGTGCTAGAGAAGGGCTAGCGGGTCACGAGCAGTACTTC. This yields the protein CSAREGLAGHEQYF.